Judged by frequency, the clone carrying this TCR beta chain is medium-sized (0.01 to 0.1%). What it binds is not known. TRB amplification used around 260 ng of peripheral blood genomic DNA. Multiplex touch-down PCR amplified TRB using TRB-A and TRB-B pools in one tube. After re-calling the multiplex PCR reads, TCRdb lists one entry per CDR3 protein, DNA absent. This repertoire comprises about 3,000 distinct CDR3 sequences; its ten largest clones make up 7.5% to 10%. The data were taken from a study of T cell clusters in autoimmune cytopenias. General study points: TRB repertoire shifts in secondary cytopenia and chronic lymphocytic leukemia mostly reflected lymphoma, not autoimmunity. Primary autoimmune cytopenia patients seemingly lacked the physiological T cell clusters found in healthy donors.

The CDR3 covers 15 residues. From germline, CDR1 is MNHNY and CDR2 SVGAGI (reference sequence). This sequence originates from a human donor with an autoimmune cytopenia or autoimmune hepatitis (not recorded which). Sequenced sample: peripheral blood. The J gene is TRBJ2-2, the V gene TRBV6-6; the D gene TCRdb calls, TRBD1, cannot be checked with no DNA. The CDR3 sequence: CASSAVRGNTGELFF.